Below, 21 T cell receptor beta chains from the same sample are listed, as sequenced in a study of T cell clonotyping in hematopoietic cell transplantation (dated by TCRdb to about 2021). The meaning of the sample's time point label: 100 days after allo-HCT. Library preparation employed the immunoSEQ multiplex PCR assay. In its TCRdb copy, this immuneACCESS table keeps in-frame sequences only and misses some clones. Where compared with another copy, unresolved V genes explain less than half of these, and the others have no known cause. The sample table contains under 9,000 clones; only one count was recorded for about 70% of them. Together, the top ten hold 22% of the sample. The sample was peripheral blood mononuclear cells, taken 100 days after allogeneic stem cell transplant. Source of these receptors: a male patient in his sixties or seventies who had an allogeneic stem cell transplant from an unrelated donor, so the T cells may come from the graft donor. Some clones in this sample may be carry-over from other donors' samples.

This chain links TRBV19 with TRBJ2-7; no clear D gene. Germline CDR1 LNHDA, CDR2 SQIVND (reference sequence). This CDR3 is 12 amino acids long. Trimming stripped 7 bases from V and 0 bases from J, with 7 bases between. The CDR3 nucleotides read TGTGCCAGTATCTCGGGCTCCTACGAGCAGTACTTC. It encodes CASISGSYEQYF.

The DNA for the CDR3 is TGTGCCAGCCCTACAAACTGGCAGCTTCCCTACGAGCAGTACTTC. Translating it yields CASPTNWQLPYEQYF. The chain has TRBV21-1 and TRBJ2-7. TRBV21-1 is labeled a pseudogene. This CDR3 contains 15 residues.

Concerning this clone itself: Compared with germline, one end of the junction differs, possibly owing to a read error. The chain combines TRBV10-2 with TRBJ2-7, with no clear D. This CDR3 has 14 residues. Germline values: CDR1 WSHSY, CDR2 SAAADI. The CDR3 nucleotides are TGTGCCAGCAGTTACTCGCCAGGCTCCTACGAGCAGTACTTC. Translating gives CASSYSPGSYEQYF.

This rearrangement joins TRBV6-5 to TRBJ1-1; no definite D call. This CDR3 contains 15 residues. The germline V and J ends were trimmed by 0 bases and 3 bases, with 11 bases remaining between them. Germline V gene sequence: CDR1 MNHEY, CDR2 SVGAGI. Here the CDR3 DNA reads TGTGCCAGCAGTTACTCTAGGACGTGGGACACTGAAGCTTTCTTT. Its translation is CASSYSRTWDTEAFF.

This sequence joins TRBV5-1 and TRBJ2-5; 11 bases are a match to TRBD1. The CDR3 totals 15 residues. The V gene end was trimmed by 3 bases and the J gene end by 5 bases; junction bases not matched to a gene: 6. Germline V CDR1 and CDR2: SGHRS, YFSETQ. CDR3 nucleotide sequence: TGCGCCAGCAGCTCGGACAGGGGGCAGGGGGAGACCCAGTACTTC. The encoded protein is CASSSDRGQGETQYF.

This clone showed up just once. The rearrangement links TRBV5-1 to TRBJ1-1; the D gene is possibly TRBD1 (6 bases). Trimming removed 5 bases at V and 7 bases at J, with 18 bases between. CDR1 is SGHRS and CDR2 is YFSETQ in the germline V gene. The CDR3 is 14 amino acids. CDR3 sequence (DNA): TGCGCCAGCAGATACGAGCGGGGGCCTGATGAAGCTTTCTTT. Protein product: CASRYERGPDEAFF.

This clone is medium-sized within its sample. The chain recombines TRBV21-1 with TRBJ1-5; the table names TRBD1, a call not compared with the DNA. TRBV21-1 has pseudogene status. The CDR3 covers 14 residues. This CDR3 is CASARGQGPQPQHF. CDR3 bases: TGTGCCAGCGCCAGGGGACAGGGGCCTCAGCCCCAGCATTTT.

J is TRBJ1-2 and V is TRBV6-5, with D uncertain. This CDR3 is built from 14 residues. V was cut by 6 bases and J by 2 bases, with 13 bases left in between. CDR1 is MNHEY, CDR2 SVGAGI, per germline. In DNA, the CDR3 is TGTGCCAGCAGCTCCTACCTTGGGAACTATGGCTACACCTTC. Translating gives CASSSYLGNYGYTF.

This sequence joins TRBV7-6 and TRBJ1-6; D not resolved. V was cut by 8 bases and J by 2 bases, with 7 bases left in between. This CDR3 region has 13 residues. Germline V gene sequence: CDR1 SGHVS, CDR2 FNYEAQ. CDR3 sequence reads: CASAIAYNSPLHF. DNA for the CDR3: TGTGCCAGCGCGATCGCCTATAATTCACCCCTCCACTTT.

The gene calls are TRBV5-1 and TRBJ1-2; 9 bases are a match to TRBD1. This CDR3 comprises 15 residues. Trimming cost V 2 bases and J 6 bases; bases outside gene matches: 8. Germline V CDR1 and CDR2: SGHRS, YFSETQ. The CDR3 is CASSFGTGRSDGYTF. The CDR3 DNA is TGCGCCAGCAGCTTTGGGACAGGGAGATCGGATGGCTACACCTTC.

This chain links TRBV5-1 with TRBJ2-7; possible D gene TRBD1, 5 bases. V was cut by 4 bases and J by 3 bases, with 23 bases left in between. The CDR3 runs to 17 residues. CDR1 and CDR2 from the germline V gene are SGHRS and YFSETQ. CDR3 residues: CASSPEAGIRGIYEQYF. CDR3 in DNA: TGCGCCAGCAGCCCAGAGGCAGGGATCCGTGGGATCTACGAGCAGTACTTC.

This chain connects TRBV2 to TRBJ2-7, with D possibly TRBD1 on 7 matching bases. Trimming stripped 3 bases from V and 3 bases from J, with 15 bases between. Germline V gives CDR1 SNHLY, CDR2 FYNNEI. The CDR3 runs to 15 residues. The CDR3 sequence is CASSDRSGGSYEQYF. CDR3 in DNA: TGTGCCAGCAGTGACCGGTCAGGGGGGAGCTACGAGCAGTACTTC.

Within the sample, this clone is medium-sized. V gene TRBV5-5 combines with J gene TRBJ1-1, with a weak D call TRBD1 (6 bases). The V gene lost 4 bases and the J gene lost 4 bases, with 23 bases spanning the gap. CDR1 and CDR2 (germline): SGHKS, YYEKEE (reference sequence). The CDR3 has 17 residues. The CDR3 here is CASSVSGRGFDGTEAFF. Written as DNA, the CDR3 is TGTGCCAGCAGCGTCAGCGGCAGGGGATTCGATGGCACTGAAGCTTTCTTT. The whole variable domain, remainder taken from reference TRBV5-5 and TRBJ1-1, is DAGVTQSPTHLIKTRGQQVTLRCSPISGHKSVSWYQQVLGQGPQFIFQYYEKEERGRGNFPDRFSARQFPNYSSELNVNALLLGDSALYLCASSVSGRGFDGTEAFFGQGTRLTVV.

The CDR3, as DNA: TGTGCCAGCAGCCCCGCAGGGGCGCGGGGCTACACCTTC. Its translation: CASSPAGARGYTF. V usage is TRBV9 and J usage is TRBJ1-2; D is perhaps TRBD1 (6 bases). Germline V gives CDR1 SGDLS, CDR2 YYNGEE. This CDR3 has 13 amino acids. The V end was cut by 4 bases, the J end by 8 bases, with 15 bases between.

The chain combines TRBV30 with TRBJ1-5, with D hard to call. CDR3 length: 18 residues. Germline V gene lookup returns CDR1 GTSNPN and CDR2 SVGIG (reference sequence). Trimming took off 1 base at V and 0 bases at J, with 19 bases between the two ends. The CDR3 DNA sequence: TGTGCCTGGAGTGACTGGGGTCGACCGCTAAATAGCAATCAGCCCCAGCATTTT. Amino acids: CAWSDWGRPLNSNQPQHF. The full variable domain, its missing parts supplied by reference TRBV30 and TRBJ1-5, is SQTIHQWPATLVQPVGSPLSLECTVEGTSNPNLYWYRQAAGRGLQLLFYSVGIGQISSEVPQNLSASRPQDRQFILSSKKLLLSDSGFYLCAWSDWGRPLNSNQPQHFGDGTRLSIL.

The chain links TRBV11-2 to TRBJ1-1; TRBD1 is a possible D gene (5 bases). Germline V CDR1 and CDR2: SGHAT, FQNNGV. CDR3 length: 17 amino acids. Trimming shortened V by 1 base and J by 1 base, and 16 bases separated the two germline ends. CDR3 amino acids: CASSLGGEKGRNTEAFF. The CDR3 DNA follows: TGTGCCAGCAGCTTAGGAGGGGAGAAGGGGCGGAACACTGAAGCTTTCTTT. The full variable domain, with the rest looked up from reference TRBV11-2 and TRBJ1-1, is EAGVAQSPRYKIIEKRQSVAFWCNPISGHATLYWYQQILGQGPKLLIQFQNNGVVDDSQLPKDRFSAERLKGVDSTLKIQPAKLEDSAVYLCASSLGGEKGRNTEAFFGQGTRLTVV.

The CDR3 is CASRRQGGTYEQYF. The CDR3 DNA follows: TGTGCCAGCAGGCGACAGGGCGGAACCTACGAGCAGTACTTC. The J gene is TRBJ2-7, the V gene TRBV2; TRBD1 aligns across 7 bases. The V gene end was trimmed by 6 bases and the J gene end by 2 bases; junction bases not matched to a gene: 7. This CDR3 spans 14 amino acids. The germline V gene encodes CDR1 SNHLY and CDR2 FYNNEI.

This chain uses TRBV9 with TRBJ2-3; 13 bases map to TRBD2. The V and J ends lost 4 bases and 2 bases, in that order; junction bases with no gene match: 7. This CDR3 comprises 17 residues. Germline V gives CDR1 SGDLS, CDR2 YYNGEE. CDR3 loop: CASSTRTSGGSTDTQYF. The CDR3 DNA follows: TGTGCCAGCAGCACCCGGACTAGCGGGGGCTCCACAGATACGCAGTATTTT.

In this sample, this clone turned up a few times. This chain connects TRBV10-3 to TRBJ1-2; tentative D call: TRBD1 (5 bases). CDR3 length: 11 residues. V was cut by 8 bases and J by 3 bases, with 7 bases left in between. Per germline, CDR1 ENHRY and CDR2 SYGVKD. In DNA, the CDR3 is TGTGCCATCTCCAGGGACTATGGCTACACCTTC. As protein: CAISRDYGYTF.

The J gene is TRBJ1-2, the V gene TRBV28; weak D call: TRBD1 (6 bases). Germline assignment: CDR1 MDHEN and CDR2 SYDVKM. Trimming left V 5 bases short and J 3 bases short, with 13 bases between. The CDR3 totals 14 residues. Here the CDR3 reads CASSPPDRYYGYTF. The CDR3 DNA reads as TGTGCCAGCAGTCCCCCGGACAGATACTATGGCTACACCTTC.

The rearrangement links TRBV2 to TRBJ1-2; D perhaps matches TRBD1 (6 bases). CDR3 length: 13 amino acids. V was shortened by 6 bases and J by 7 bases, with 15 bases between the two germline ends. Looked up from germline, CDR1 is SNHLY and CDR2 is FYNNEI. The chain's CDR3 is CASRGGSAAGYTF. CDR3 nucleotides: TGTGCCAGCAGAGGGGGATCGGCGGCTGGCTACACCTTC.